This T cell receptor (beta chain) was obtained from a study of immune evolution from preneoplasia to lung adenocarcinoma. Findings and caveats of the study: From normal lung to invasive adenocarcinoma, top clone frequencies appeared to decrease. T cell clonality was higher in KRAS-mutant than EGFR-mutant or wild-type nodules.

The CDR3 spans 15 residues. Per germline, CDR1 MNHEY and CDR2 SMNVEV (reference sequence). J lost 0 bases, V lost 6 bases, and 8 bases had no gene match. Two lung cancer pathologists independently confirmed each histologic diagnosis. Macro-dissection enriched premalignant or tumor cells before nucleic acid extraction. By share, this clone ranks as large (0.1 to 1%). Antigen: not known. Here immunoSEQ multiplex PCR was the method, and the copy in TCRdb shows in-frame clones only, minus some. The sample includes some 5,600 clones, 70% to 85% of them seen just once. This chain uses TRBV27 with TRBJ2-7, with 7 nucleotides matching TRBD1. This TCR was recovered from a person aged 55-80 years with lung adenocarcinoma. Material: FFPE lung adenocarcinoma in situ tissue. As DNA, the CDR3 is TGTGCCAGCAGCGCGGAGACAGGGAGCTCCTACGAGCAGTACTTC. As protein: CASSAETGSSYEQYF.